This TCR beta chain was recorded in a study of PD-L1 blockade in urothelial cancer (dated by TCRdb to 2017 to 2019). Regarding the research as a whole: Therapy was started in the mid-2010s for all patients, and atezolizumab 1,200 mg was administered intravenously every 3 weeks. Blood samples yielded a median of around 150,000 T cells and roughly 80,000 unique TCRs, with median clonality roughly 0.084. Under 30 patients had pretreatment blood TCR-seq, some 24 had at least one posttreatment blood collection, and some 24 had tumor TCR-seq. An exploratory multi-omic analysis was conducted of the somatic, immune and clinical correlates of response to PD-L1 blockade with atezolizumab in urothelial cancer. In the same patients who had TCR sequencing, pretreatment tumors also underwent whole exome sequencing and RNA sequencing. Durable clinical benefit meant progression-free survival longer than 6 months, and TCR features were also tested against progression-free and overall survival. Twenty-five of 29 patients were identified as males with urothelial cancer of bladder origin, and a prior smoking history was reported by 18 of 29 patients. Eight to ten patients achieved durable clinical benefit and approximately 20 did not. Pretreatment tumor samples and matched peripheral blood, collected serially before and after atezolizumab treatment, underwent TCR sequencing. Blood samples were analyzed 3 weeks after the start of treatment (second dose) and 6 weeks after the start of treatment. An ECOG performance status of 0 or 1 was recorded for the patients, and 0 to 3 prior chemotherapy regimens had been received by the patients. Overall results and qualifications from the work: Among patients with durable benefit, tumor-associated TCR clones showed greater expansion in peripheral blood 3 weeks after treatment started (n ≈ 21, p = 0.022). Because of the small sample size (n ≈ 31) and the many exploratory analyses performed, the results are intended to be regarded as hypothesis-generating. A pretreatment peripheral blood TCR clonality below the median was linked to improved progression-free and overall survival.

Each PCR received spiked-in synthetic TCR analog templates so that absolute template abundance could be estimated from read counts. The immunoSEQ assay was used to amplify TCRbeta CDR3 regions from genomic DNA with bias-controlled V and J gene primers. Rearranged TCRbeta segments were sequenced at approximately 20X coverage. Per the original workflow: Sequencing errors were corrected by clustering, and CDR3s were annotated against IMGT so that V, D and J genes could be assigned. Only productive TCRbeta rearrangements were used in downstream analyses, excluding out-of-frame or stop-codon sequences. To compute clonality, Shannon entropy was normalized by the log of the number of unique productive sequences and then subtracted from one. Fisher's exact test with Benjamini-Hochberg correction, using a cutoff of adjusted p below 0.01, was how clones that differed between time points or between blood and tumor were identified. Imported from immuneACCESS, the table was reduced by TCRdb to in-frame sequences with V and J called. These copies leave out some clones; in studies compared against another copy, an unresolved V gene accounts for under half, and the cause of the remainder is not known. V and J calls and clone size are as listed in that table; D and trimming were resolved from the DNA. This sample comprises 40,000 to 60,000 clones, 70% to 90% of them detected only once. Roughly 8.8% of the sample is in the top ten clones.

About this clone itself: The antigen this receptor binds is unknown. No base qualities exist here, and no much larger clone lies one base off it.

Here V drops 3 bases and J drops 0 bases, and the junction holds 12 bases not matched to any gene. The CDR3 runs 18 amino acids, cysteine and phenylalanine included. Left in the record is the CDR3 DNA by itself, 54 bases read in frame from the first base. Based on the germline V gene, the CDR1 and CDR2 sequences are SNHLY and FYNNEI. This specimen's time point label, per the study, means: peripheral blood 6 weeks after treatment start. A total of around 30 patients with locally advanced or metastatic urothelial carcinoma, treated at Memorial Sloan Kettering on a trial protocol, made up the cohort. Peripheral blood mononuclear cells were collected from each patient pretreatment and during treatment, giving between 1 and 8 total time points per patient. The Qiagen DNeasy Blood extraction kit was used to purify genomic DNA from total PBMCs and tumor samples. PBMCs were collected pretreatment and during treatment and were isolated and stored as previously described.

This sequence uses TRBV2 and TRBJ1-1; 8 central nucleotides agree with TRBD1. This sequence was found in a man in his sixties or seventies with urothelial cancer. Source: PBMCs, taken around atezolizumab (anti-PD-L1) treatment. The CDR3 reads CASSDGTGTGVLNTEAFF. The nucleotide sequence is TGTGCCAGCAGTGACGGAACCGGGACAGGAGTTTTGAACACTGAAGCTTTCTTT.